This T cell receptor beta chain was captured by sequencing in a study of blood T cell repertoires in COVID-19. Study information: Sample material is recorded as cDNA or gDNA derived from T cells, B-cell-depleted T cells, or PBMCs.

Patients of the Seattle cohort, enrolled during active infection, were followed longitudinally. Original processing methods: Amplification of reference gene primers provided the estimated nucleated cell counts. Assay used: immunoSEQ multiplex PCR; TCRdb lists only in-frame clones, some missing. The DNA was the basis for D and trimming; V, J and clone size are from that table. The sample lists 250,000 to 400,000 clones; 85% to 90% were seen once. The germline V gene has CDR1 LGHNA and CDR2 YNFKEQ. CDR3 length: 15 residues. Between the trimmed V and J ends, which lost 0 bases and 7 bases, there was a span of 12 bases.

The TCR sequence derives from a woman younger than 45 with COVID-19, enrolled during active disease. The sequenced material came from peripheral blood. This chain connects TRBV4-2 to TRBJ1-4, with D possibly TRBD1 on 5 matching bases. CDR3 sequence reads: CASSQDRTGSEKLFF. Written as DNA, the CDR3 is TGTGCCAGCAGCCAAGATAGAACAGGTAGTGAAAAACTGTTTTTT.